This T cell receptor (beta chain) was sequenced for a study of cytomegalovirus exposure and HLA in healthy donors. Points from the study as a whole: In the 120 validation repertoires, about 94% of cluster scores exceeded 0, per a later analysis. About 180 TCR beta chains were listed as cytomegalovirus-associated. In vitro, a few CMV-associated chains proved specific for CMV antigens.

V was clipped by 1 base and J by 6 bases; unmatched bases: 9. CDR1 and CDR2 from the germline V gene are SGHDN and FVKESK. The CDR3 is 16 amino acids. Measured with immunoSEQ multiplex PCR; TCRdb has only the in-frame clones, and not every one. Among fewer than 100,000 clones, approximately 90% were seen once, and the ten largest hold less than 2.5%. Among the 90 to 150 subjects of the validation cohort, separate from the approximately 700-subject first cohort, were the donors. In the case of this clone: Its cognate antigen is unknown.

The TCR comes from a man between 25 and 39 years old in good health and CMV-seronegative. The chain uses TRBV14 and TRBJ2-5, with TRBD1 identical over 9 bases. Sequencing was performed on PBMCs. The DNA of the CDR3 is TGTGCCAGCAGCCAAGTACTCGGACAGGGGCCGAAGACCCAGTACTTC. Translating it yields CASSQVLGQGPKTQYF. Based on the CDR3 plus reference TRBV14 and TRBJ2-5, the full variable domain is EAGVTQFPSHSVIEKGQTVTLRCDPISGHDNLYWYRRVMGKEIKFLLHFVKESKQDESGMPNNRFLAERTGGTYSTLKVQPAELEDSGVYFCASSQVLGQGPKTQYFGPGTRLLVL.